These 22 T cell receptor beta chains came from one sample sequenced in a study of CD8+ T cells in alopecia areata. Extracted RNA was reverse transcribed, and the resulting cDNA served as sequencing template. Sequencing used immunoSEQ multiplex PCR; TCRdb keeps in-frame clones, though not all of them. The sample contains approximately 100,000 clones, 55% of which appear only once. The source material was CD4+ T cells sorted from blood. The receptors shown here come from a human donor in good health.

Here the CDR3 DNA reads TGCGCCAGCAGCCAAGTAGGGAGAATAGTTCTGAATTCACCCCTCCACTTT. Encoded protein: CASSQVGRIVLNSPLHF. V and J are TRBV4-1 and TRBJ1-6; D gene unclear. V was cut by 1 base and J by 7 bases, with 17 bases left in between. CDR3 length equals 17 residues. CDR1 is MGHRA and CDR2 is YSYEKL in the germline V gene.

This chain connects TRBV27 to TRBJ1-5; possible D gene TRBD1, 6 bases. V lost 6 bases and J lost 1, with 10 bases in between. Germline CDR1 reads MNHEY; CDR2 reads SMNVEV (reference sequence). This CDR3 has 14 residues. The CDR3 nucleotides are TGTGCCAGCAGATTACAGGGAAGCAATCAGCCCCAGCATTTT. Its protein is CASRLQGSNQPQHF.

V usage is TRBV29-1 and J usage is TRBJ1-1; D unclear. This CDR3 contains 12 residues. CDR1 SQVTM and CDR2 ANQGSEA come from the germline V gene. The V end was cut by 6 bases, the J end by 3 bases, with 11 bases between. CDR3 coding DNA: TGCAGCGTCACCCCGGTGGACACTGAAGCTTTCTTT. Its translation: CSVTPVDTEAFF.

The chain carries TRBV5-1 and TRBJ2-7, with D unclear. Germline CDR1 reads SGHRS; CDR2 reads YFSETQ. V lost 0 bases and J lost 5, with 6 bases in between. The CDR3 is made up of 12 amino acids. CDR3: CASSLANHEQYF. The CDR3 region has the DNA TGCGCCAGCAGCTTGGCCAACCACGAGCAGTACTTC.

This sequence joins TRBV25-1 and TRBJ1-1, with 7 positions matching TRBD1. CDR3 length: 13 amino acids. In germline, CDR1 is MGHDK, CDR2 SYGVNS. Trimming at V came to 6 bases and at J to 6 bases, leaving 7 bases not matched to a gene. CDR3 DNA: TGTGCCAGCAGGTCCGCCAGGGGGTCTGAAGCTTTCTTT. Translating gives CASRSARGSEAFF.

This clone was observed a handful of times. The gene calls are TRBV2 and TRBJ2-3, with D hard to call. This CDR3 region has 13 residues. Germline CDR1 reads SNHLY; CDR2 reads FYNNEI. The V end lost 11 bases, the J end lost 1 base, and 13 bases lay between the germline ends. The CDR3, as DNA: TGTGCCTCCACTGGGCCGGGCACAGATACGCAGTATTTT. Encoded protein: CASTGPGTDTQYF.

The rearrangement links TRBV5-1 to TRBJ2-5, with 9 positions matching TRBD1. The germline V gene encodes CDR1 SGHRS and CDR2 YFSETQ. V gave up 2 bases and J gave up 4 bases; unmatched junction bases: 9. This CDR3 spans 16 amino acids. CDR3 in amino acids: CASSFSQGAGRETQYF. As DNA, the CDR3 is TGCGCCAGCAGCTTTTCACAGGGGGCGGGGAGAGAGACCCAGTACTTC.

This clone was counted only a few times. The V call is TRBV25-1, the J call TRBJ2-7; possible D gene TRBD2, 5 bases. Trimming removed 9 bases at V and 4 bases at J, with 25 bases between. The CDR3 sequence is 16 residues long. Germline CDR1 reads MGHDK; CDR2 reads SYGVNS. The CDR3 here is CARIQGPGSLPYEQYF. The CDR3, as DNA: TGTGCCAGAATCCAAGGCCCGGGGTCGTTACCATACGAGCAGTACTTC.

In its sample, this clone was seen a few times. J is TRBJ2-3 and V is TRBV20-1; D gene unclear. The length of the CDR3 is 10 residues. Germline V gene sequence: CDR1 DFQATT, CDR2 SNEGSKA (reference sequence). V was pared by 7 bases and J by 6 bases, with 8 bases between. CDR3 residues: CSGFLDTQYF. The CDR3 coding sequence is TGCAGTGGATTTTTGGATACGCAGTATTTT.

CDR3: CASSRLAGGLQETQYF. CDR3 bases: TGTGCCAGCAGCCGTCTAGCGGGGGGGTTACAAGAGACCCAGTACTTC. This rearrangement joins TRBV5-6 to TRBJ2-5, with TRBD2 matching 12 bases. Germline CDR1 SGHDT, CDR2 YYEEEE. The CDR3 is made up of 16 amino acids. After removal of 4 bases from V and 2 bases from J, the junction contained 6 bases not matched to a gene. The full variable domain, with the rest looked up from reference TRBV5-6 and TRBJ2-5, is DAGVTQSPTHLIKTRGQQVTLRCSPKSGHDTVSWYQQALGQGPQFIFQYYEEEERQRGNFPDRFSGHQFPNYSSELNVNALLLGDSALYLCASSRLAGGLQETQYFGPGTRLLVL.

This rearrangement joins TRBV30 to TRBJ1-2, with 10 positions matching TRBD1. V dropped 8 bases and J dropped 8; count of bases not matched to a gene: 8. Looked up from germline, CDR1 is GTSNPN and CDR2 is SVGIG (reference sequence). This CDR3 is built from 12 residues. CDR3 sequence: CAVTTGGEGYTF. In nucleotides, the CDR3 is TGTGCCGTTACGACAGGGGGCGAAGGCTACACCTTC.

The CDR3 loop is CASMGRGYQETQYF. CDR3 nucleotide sequence: TGTGCCAGCATGGGCAGGGGGTACCAAGAGACCCAGTACTTC. The J gene is TRBJ2-5, the V gene TRBV2; TRBD1 agrees at 7 bases. This CDR3 has 14 residues. The V gene's germline CDR1 is SNHLY and CDR2 FYNNEI. The junction had 5 bases not matched to a gene; V was cut back by 7 bases and J by 0 bases.

The rearrangement joins TRBV29-1 to TRBJ2-3, with D perhaps assigned TRBD1 or TRBD2 (5 bases each). CDR3 length equals 14 residues. Trimming stripped 6 bases from V and 0 bases from J, with 13 bases between. Germline V gives CDR1 SQVTM, CDR2 ANQGSEA. In DNA form, the CDR3 reads TGCAGCGTCAGACAGAGACTAAGCACAGATACGCAGTATTTT. Residues: CSVRQRLSTDTQYF.

This clone was counted between two and nine times. DNA of the CDR3: TGTGCCAGCAGCCCCCGGACAGGGGGCACAGATACGCAGTATTTT. Protein: CASSPRTGGTDTQYF. This rearrangement joins TRBV7-8 to TRBJ2-3, with 9 bases aligning to TRBD1. Germline values: CDR1 SGHVS, CDR2 FQNEAQ. The V gene end was trimmed by 5 bases and the J gene end by 1 base; junction bases not matched to a gene: 4. This CDR3 has 15 amino acids.

The chain uses TRBV13 and TRBJ1-2; 11 bases are a match to TRBD1. This CDR3 is 16 amino acids long. The V and J ends lost 3 bases and 0 bases, in that order; junction bases with no gene match: 3. Germline V gene sequence: CDR1 PRHDT, CDR2 FYEKMQ (reference sequence). CDR3 protein: CASSLGTGGANYGYTF. The DNA of the CDR3 is TGTGCCAGCAGCTTGGGGACAGGGGGAGCTAACTATGGCTACACCTTC. The whole variable domain, remainder taken from reference TRBV13 and TRBJ1-2, is AAGVIQSPRHLIKEKRETATLKCYPIPRHDTVYWYQQGPGQDPQFLISFYEKMQSDKGSIPDRFSAQQFSDYHSELNMSSLELGDSALYFCASSLGTGGANYGYTFGSGTRLTVV.

V and J are TRBV11-2 and TRBJ1-2, with D maybe TRBD1 (6 bases). CDR1 is SGHAT and CDR2 is FQNNGV in the germline V gene. V was pared by 4 bases and J by 2 bases, with 14 bases between. CDR3 length equals 15 residues. The CDR3 is CASSSRDNGNYGYTF. CDR3 coding DNA: TGTGCCAGCAGCTCCCGGGACAACGGGAACTATGGCTACACCTTC.

This clone was seen a handful of times. The V and J genes are TRBV5-6 and TRBJ2-3; D remains unclear. V was pared by 4 bases and J by 0 bases, with 6 bases between. Germline CDR1 and CDR2: SGHDT and YYEEEE. This CDR3 contains 13 residues. For the CDR3, the DNA is TGTGCCAGCAGCCGAACCAGCACAGATACGCAGTATTTT. The encoded protein is CASSRTSTDTQYF. The complete variable domain, with remaining parts taken from reference TRBV5-6 and TRBJ2-3, reads DAGVTQSPTHLIKTRGQQVTLRCSPKSGHDTVSWYQQALGQGPQFIFQYYEEEERQRGNFPDRFSGHQFPNYSSELNVNALLLGDSALYLCASSRTSTDTQYFGPGTRLTVL.

In this sample, this clone turned up once. This chain joins TRBV2 and TRBJ1-4; TRBD1 aligns across 10 bases. The CDR3 has 14 residues. The V gene end was trimmed by 5 bases and the J gene end by 8 bases; junction bases not matched to a gene: 5. The germline gives CDR1 SNHLY, CDR2 FYNNEI. CDR3 DNA: TGTGCCAGCAGTTCCGACAGGGGGCTCGAAAAACTGTTTTTT. Its protein product is CASSSDRGLEKLFF.

The rearrangement uses TRBV11-2 and TRBJ1-1; 7 bases agree with TRBD1. V was pared by 4 bases and J by 11 bases, with 13 bases of the junction left unmatched. This CDR3 has 14 amino acids. Germline CDR1 SGHAT, CDR2 FQNNGV. The CDR3 reads CASSSNPVGTVAFF. The CDR3 DNA sequence: TGTGCCAGCAGCTCAAATCCAGTAGGGACAGTTGCTTTCTTT.

Concerning this clone itself: Other DNA sequences in the same sample also yield this CDR3. The chain recombines TRBV29-1 with TRBJ1-2, with D perhaps matching TRBD1 (6 bases). The V gene lost 6 bases and the J gene lost 0 bases, with 8 bases spanning the gap. CDR3 length equals 12 residues. CDR1 is SQVTM and CDR2 is ANQGSEA in the germline V gene. CDR3 protein: CSVSGANYGYTF. DNA for the CDR3: TGCAGCGTCTCAGGGGCTAACTATGGCTACACCTTC.

The chain combines TRBV4-1 with TRBJ1-5, with D maybe TRBD1 (5 bases). The CDR3 runs 16 residues. From germline, CDR1 is MGHRA and CDR2 YSYEKL. The ends were cut back, 0 bases at V and 1 base at J, with 10 bases in the middle. CDR3 bases: TGCGCCAGCAGCCAAGATTGGGGCAGGAGCAATCAGCCCCAGCATTTT. Translation: CASSQDWGRSNQPQHF.

The chain combines TRBV11-2 with TRBJ1-6, with 7 nucleotides matching TRBD1. V lost 1 base and J lost 7; bases outside the gene matches: 4. The CDR3 loop spans 15 amino acids. The V gene's germline CDR1 is SGHAT and CDR2 FQNNGV. As DNA, the CDR3 is TGTGCCAGCAGCTTAGTAACAGGGGCCAATTCACCCCTCCACTTT. This codes for CASSLVTGANSPLHF.